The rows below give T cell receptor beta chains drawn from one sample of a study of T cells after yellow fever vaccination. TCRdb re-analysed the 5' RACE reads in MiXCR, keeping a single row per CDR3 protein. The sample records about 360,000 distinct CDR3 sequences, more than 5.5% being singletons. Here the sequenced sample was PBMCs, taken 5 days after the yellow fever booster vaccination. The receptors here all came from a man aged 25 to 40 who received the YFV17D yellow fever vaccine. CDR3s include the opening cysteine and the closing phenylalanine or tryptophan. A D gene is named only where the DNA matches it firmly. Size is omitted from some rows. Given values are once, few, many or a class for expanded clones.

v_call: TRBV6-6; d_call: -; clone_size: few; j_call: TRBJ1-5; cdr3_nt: TGTGCCAGCAGTTCAGGGGAGCGTCAGCCCCAGCATTTT; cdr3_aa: CASSSGERQPQHF
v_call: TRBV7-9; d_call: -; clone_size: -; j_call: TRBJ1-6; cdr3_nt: TGTGCCAGCGGATCCACCCGCGATTCACCCCTCCACTTT; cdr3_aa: CASGSTRDSPLHF
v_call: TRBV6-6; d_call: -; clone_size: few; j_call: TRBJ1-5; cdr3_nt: TGTGCCAGCCGTCCATGGGGACAGCCCCAGCATTTT; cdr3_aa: CASRPWGQPQHF
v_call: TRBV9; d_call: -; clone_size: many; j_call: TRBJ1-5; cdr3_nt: TGTGCCAGCAGCACCCGAGGAGGTGCGGAGCCCCAGCATTTT; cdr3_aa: CASSTRGGAEPQHF
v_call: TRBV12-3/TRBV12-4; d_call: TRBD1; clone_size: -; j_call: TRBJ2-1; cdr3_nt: TGTGCCAGCAATCATGGGGGCCGGGACAGATTTTCGGAGCAGTTCTTC; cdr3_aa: CASNHGGRDRFSEQFF
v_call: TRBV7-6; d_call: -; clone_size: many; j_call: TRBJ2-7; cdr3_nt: TGTGCCAGCAGCTTAGTGAGCGGGACAGGAGGTTTCTACGAGCAGTACTTC; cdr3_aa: CASSLVSGTGGFYEQYF
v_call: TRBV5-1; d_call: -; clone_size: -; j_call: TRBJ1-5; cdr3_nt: TGCGCCAGCAGTACGGGGGTGGGCAATCAGCCCCAGCATTTT; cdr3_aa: CASSTGVGNQPQHF
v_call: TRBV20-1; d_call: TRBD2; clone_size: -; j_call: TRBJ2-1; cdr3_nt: TGCAGTGCTAGTTTAATCACTAGCGGTACCTTCTCCTACAATGAGCAGTTCTTC; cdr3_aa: CSASLITSGTFSYNEQFF
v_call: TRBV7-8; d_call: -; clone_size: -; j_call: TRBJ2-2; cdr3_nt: TGTGCCAGCTCCCTGGGAACCCGTTTAGTCAACACCGGGGAGCTGTTTTTT; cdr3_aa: CASSLGTRLVNTGELFF
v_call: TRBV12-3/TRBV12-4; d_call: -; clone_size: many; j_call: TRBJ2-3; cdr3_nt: TGTGCCAGCAGCCCTTCGCGGGGCACAGATACGCAGTATTTT; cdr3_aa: CASSPSRGTDTQYF
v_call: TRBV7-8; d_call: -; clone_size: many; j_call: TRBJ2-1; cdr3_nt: TGTGCCAGCAGCGCTCGAACAGGACCAGCTAACAATGAGCAGTTCTTC; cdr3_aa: CASSARTGPANNEQFF
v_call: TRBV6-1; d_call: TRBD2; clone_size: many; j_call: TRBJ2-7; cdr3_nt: TGTGCCAGCCGGAGTAGCGGGAGATCCTACGAGCAGTACTTC; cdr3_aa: CASRSSGRSYEQYF
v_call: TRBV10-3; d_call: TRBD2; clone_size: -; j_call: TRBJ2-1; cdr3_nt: TGTGCCATCAGCGACCAGACTAGCGGGTCATACAATGAGCCGTTCTTC; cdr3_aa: CAISDQTSGSYNEPFF
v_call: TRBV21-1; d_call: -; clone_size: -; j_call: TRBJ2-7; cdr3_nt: TGTGCCAGCAGCATCCTACACAGGGGACCTCTCTACGAGCAGTACTTC; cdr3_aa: CASSILHRGPLYEQYF
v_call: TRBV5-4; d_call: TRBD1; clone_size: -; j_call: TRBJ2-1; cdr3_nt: TGTGCCAGCAGCTCTACAGGGGGCTCCTACAATGAGCGGTTCTTC; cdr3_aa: CASSSTGGSYNERFF
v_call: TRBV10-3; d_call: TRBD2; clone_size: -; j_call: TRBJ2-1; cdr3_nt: TGTGCCATCAGTGAACTAGCGGGAGGCTACAATGAGCAGTTCTTC; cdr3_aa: CAISELAGGYNEQFF
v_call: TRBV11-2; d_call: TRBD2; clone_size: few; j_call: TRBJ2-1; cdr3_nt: TGTGCCAGCAGCTACCGTGTCATAACCGGGACTAGCGGGAGCAATGAGCAGTTCTTC; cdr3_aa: CASSYRVITGTSGSNEQFF
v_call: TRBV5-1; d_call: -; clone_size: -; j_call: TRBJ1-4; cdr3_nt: TGCGCCAGCAGCCAACCGACCAGGGGCTCTAATGAAAAACTGTTTTTT; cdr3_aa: CASSQPTRGSNEKLFF
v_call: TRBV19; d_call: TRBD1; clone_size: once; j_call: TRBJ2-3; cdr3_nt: TGTGCCACCCAGACAGGGGGTAGCACAGATACGCAGTATTTT; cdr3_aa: CATQTGGSTDTQYF
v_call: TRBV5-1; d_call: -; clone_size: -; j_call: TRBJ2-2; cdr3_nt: TGCGCCAGCAGCTTGGTTGGGTCGGGGACCGGGGAGCTGTTTTTT; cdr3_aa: CASSLVGSGTGELFF
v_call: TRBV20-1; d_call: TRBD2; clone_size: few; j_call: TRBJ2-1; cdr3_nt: TGCAGTGCAACGCGGGGGCGCCTAGCGGGAGGTGTAAATGAGCAGTTCTTC; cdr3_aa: CSATRGRLAGGVNEQFF
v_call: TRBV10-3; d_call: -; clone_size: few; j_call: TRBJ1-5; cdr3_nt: TGTGCCATCAGTGAGTCGGGAAGCAATCAGCCCCAGCATTTT; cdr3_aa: CAISESGSNQPQHF
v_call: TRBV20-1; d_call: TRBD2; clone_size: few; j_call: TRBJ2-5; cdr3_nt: TGCAGTGCTCCTCTAGCGGGAGAAGAGACCCAGTACTTC; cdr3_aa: CSAPLAGEETQYF
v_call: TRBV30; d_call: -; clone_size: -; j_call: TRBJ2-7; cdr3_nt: TGTGCCTGGAGTGATGAGGGGCGCTCCTACGAGCAGTACTTC; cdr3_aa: CAWSDEGRSYEQYF
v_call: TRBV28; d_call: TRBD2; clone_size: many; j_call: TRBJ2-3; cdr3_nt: TGTGCCAGCAGTCTAGCGGGAGGGATTACAGATACGCAGTATTTT; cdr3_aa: CASSLAGGITDTQYF
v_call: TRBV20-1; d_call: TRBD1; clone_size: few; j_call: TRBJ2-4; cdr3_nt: TGCAGTGCTAGACACACAGGGGCTTACGGCAAAAACATTCAGTACTTC; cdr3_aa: CSARHTGAYGKNIQYF
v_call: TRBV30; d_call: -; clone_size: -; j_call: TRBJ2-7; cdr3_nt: -; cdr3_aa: CAWTFGAAYEQYF
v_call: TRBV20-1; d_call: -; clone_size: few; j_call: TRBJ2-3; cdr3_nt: TGCAGTGCTAGGTGGCTTGGGAGAAGCACAGATACGCAGTATTTT; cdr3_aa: CSARWLGRSTDTQYF